This entry lists 10 T cell receptor beta chains sequenced from one sample in a study of T cell responses to AZD1222 COVID-19 vaccine. The data were produced by immunoSEQ multiplex PCR, yet TCRdb's version contains in-frame clones alone and is incomplete. This table has under 150,000 clones, approximately 90% appearing once. Sample: peripheral blood, taken on day 0 of AZD1222 vaccination. Receptors were obtained from an adult in good health.

This chain links TRBV9 with TRBJ2-1; 8 bases line up with TRBD2. This CDR3 region has 13 residues. Germline CDR1 reads SGDLS; CDR2 reads YYNGEE. The V segment lost 6 bases and the J segment 8 bases; nucleotides outside the gene matches: 7. The CDR3 coding sequence is TGTGCCAGCACCCTGGGACTAGATTATGAGCAGTTCTTC. Protein product: CASTLGLDYEQFF.

The CDR3 sequence: CASSRRSSGGAGEQFF. CDR3 DNA sequence: TGTGCCAGCAGCCGCCGCTCGAGCGGGGGGGCCGGTGAGCAGTTCTTC. The rearrangement uses TRBV7-2 and TRBJ2-1; 10 bases line up with TRBD2. Germline V gene sequence: CDR1 SGHTA, CDR2 FQGNSA. The CDR3 is made up of 16 amino acids. J lost 9 bases, V lost 5 bases, and 13 bases had no gene match.

The genes are TRBV6-5 and TRBJ2-3; D not certain. CDR3 length: 13 residues. The ends were cut back, 6 bases at V and 10 bases at J, with 17 bases in the middle. Germline V gives CDR1 MNHEY, CDR2 SVGAGI. The CDR3 region is CASRAARASAQYF. CDR3 nucleotide sequence: TGTGCCAGCAGGGCTGCTAGAGCGTCGGCGCAGTATTTT.

V usage is TRBV5-1 and J usage is TRBJ2-5; 8 nucleotides match TRBD2. V shed 0 bases and J 0 bases; nucleotides not matched to a gene: 4. Per germline, CDR1 SGHRS and CDR2 YFSETQ. The CDR3 consists of 16 residues. The CDR3 sequence is CASSLEGGGYQETQYF. As DNA, the CDR3 is TGCGCCAGCAGCTTGGAGGGCGGGGGGTACCAAGAGACCCAGTACTTC.

CDR3 protein: CASGLGQKGLNEKLFF. The CDR3 nucleotides read TGTGCTAGTGGTTTAGGACAGAAAGGCCTTAATGAAAAACTGTTTTTT. This chain links TRBV12-5 with TRBJ1-4; possible D gene TRBD1, 6 bases. Trimming shortened V by 3 bases and J by 4 bases, and 15 bases separated the two germline ends. The length of the CDR3 is 16 residues. The germline gives CDR1 LGHNT, CDR2 FRNRAP.

The chain employs TRBV5-1 and TRBJ1-1; 7 nucleotides align to TRBD1. J lost 4 bases, V lost 4 bases, and 16 bases had no gene match. This CDR3 is built from 17 residues. Germline values: CDR1 SGHRS, CDR2 YFSETQ. CDR3 amino acids: CASSAGNIKGARTEAFF. In nucleotides, the CDR3 is TGCGCCAGCAGCGCGGGTAATATAAAGGGGGCGCGCACTGAAGCTTTCTTT.

This clone was counted a single time. The genes are TRBV7-3 and TRBJ2-2; TRBD2 aligns across 9 bases. The junction had 7 bases not matched to a gene; V was cut back by 2 bases and J by 3 bases. The CDR3 sequence is 17 residues long. The germline V gene encodes CDR1 SGHTA and CDR2 FQGTGA. CDR3 in amino acids: CASSLGQRGAYTGELFF. The CDR3 DNA reads TGTGCCAGCAGCTTAGGCCAGCGGGGGGCCTACACCGGGGAGCTGTTTTTT.

J is TRBJ2-7 and V is TRBV18, with 7 nucleotides matching TRBD2. V trimming: 4 bases; J trimming: 3 bases; junction bases outside the gene matches: 6. CDR3 length equals 14 residues. Germline CDR1 reads KGHSH; CDR2 reads LQKENI. CDR3 protein: CASSRGGADYEQYF. Written as DNA, the CDR3 is TGTGCCAGCTCACGGGGAGGGGCGGACTACGAGCAGTACTTC.

The rearrangement joins TRBV11-2 to TRBJ2-7, with D tentatively TRBD2 (5 bases). CDR3 length: 15 amino acids. The V and J ends lost 3 bases and 1 base respectively, with 13 bases between them. Germline values: CDR1 SGHAT, CDR2 FQNNGV. The DNA for the CDR3 is TGTGCCAGCAGCTTTCGGGGAATTGGGTCCTACGAGCAGTACTTC. It yields the protein CASSFRGIGSYEQYF.

The chain links TRBV3-1 (or the pseudogene TRBV3-2) to TRBJ2-3; D is unclear. Germline loops: CDR1 LGHDT, CDR2 YNNKEL (reference sequence). CDR3 length equals 13 residues. The V and J ends lost 4 bases and 8 bases respectively, with 13 bases between them. The CDR3 sequence is CASSLSRDGTQYF. The CDR3 DNA follows: TGTGCCAGCAGCCTATCTCGCGACGGTACGCAGTATTTT.